This T cell receptor (beta chain) is from a study of cytomegalovirus exposure and HLA in healthy donors. Remarks on this clone: The antigen is not known.

Looked up from germline, CDR1 is LNHDA and CDR2 is SQIVND (reference sequence). The CDR3 spans 15 residues. V was clipped by 3 bases and J by 5 bases, with 16 bases between them. Study-level results: Later examination showed HLA-associated TCR beta chains had greater clonal expansion than equally common others.

13 Jbeta primers and 60 Vbeta primers were used for the PCR. TCRdb keeps only in-frame clones here, not all; method: immunoSEQ multiplex PCR. The sample table includes 200,000 to 250,000 clones. Sequenced input: PBMCs. The chain has TRBV19 and TRBJ1-2; D ambiguous. The sequence was collected from a woman in her thirties in good health and CMV-seropositive. CDR3 region: CASSILPPADYGYTF. CDR3 DNA sequence: TGTGCCAGTAGTATCCTCCCCCCGGCGGATTATGGCTACACCTTC.